This entry lists 25 T cell receptor beta chains sequenced from one sample in a study of blood T cell repertoires in COVID-19. Here immunoSEQ multiplex PCR was the method, and the copy in TCRdb shows in-frame clones only, minus some. The sample includes under 350,000 clones, approximately 90% of them seen just once. The sample consisted of PBMCs or T cells enriched from blood (not recorded which). The receptor source for this set is a man younger than 45 who had recovered from COVID-19.

The chain couples TRBV18 to TRBJ2-5, with D unclear. V lost 1 base and J lost 5, with 11 bases in between. The CDR3 sequence is 14 residues long. Germline-derived CDR1 and CDR2 are KGHSH and LQKENI. The CDR3, as DNA: TGTGCCAGCTCACCACGAGGCTTGACGGAGACCCAGTACTTC. It codes for CASSPRGLTETQYF.

The chain recombines TRBV5-1 with TRBJ1-2, with 9 bases that match TRBD1. The junction had 6 bases not matched to a gene; V was cut back by 2 bases and J by 4 bases. This CDR3 has 15 residues. Germline-derived CDR1 and CDR2 are SGHRS and YFSETQ. The CDR3 is CASSLGDRAFYGYTF. In nucleotides, the CDR3 is TGCGCCAGCAGCTTAGGGGACAGGGCGTTCTATGGCTACACCTTC.

The chain is built from TRBV29-1 and TRBJ1-5; tentative D call: TRBD1 (5 bases). Trimming left V 4 bases short and J 4 bases short, with 8 bases between. The CDR3 totals 12 residues. Germline loops: CDR1 SQVTM, CDR2 ANQGSEA. This chain's CDR3 is CSVGGRNQPQHF. Written as DNA, the CDR3 is TGCAGCGTTGGGGGCAGGAATCAGCCCCAGCATTTT.

The chain has TRBV5-6 and TRBJ2-2; D possibly corresponds to TRBD1 (6 bases). Germline V lookup: CDR1 SGHDT, CDR2 YYEEEE. This CDR3 is 15 amino acids long. The germline V and J ends were trimmed by 0 bases and 2 bases, with 8 bases remaining between them. CDR3 region: CASSLAGTNTGELFF. The CDR3 nucleotides are TGTGCCAGCAGCTTGGCCGGGACAAACACCGGGGAGCTGTTTTTT. The full variable domain, with the rest looked up from reference TRBV5-6 and TRBJ2-2, is DAGVTQSPTHLIKTRGQQVTLRCSPKSGHDTVSWYQQALGQGPQFIFQYYEEEERQRGNFPDRFSGHQFPNYSSELNVNALLLGDSALYLCASSLAGTNTGELFFGEGSRLTVL.

V is TRBV28 and J is TRBJ2-7, with 7 bases aligning to TRBD2. CDR1 MDHEN and CDR2 SYDVKM come from the germline V gene. V shed 4 bases, J shed 5 bases, and the junction held 11 bases outside the gene matches. This CDR3 region has 15 residues. The CDR3 reads CASSSLAGAGNEQYF. Here the CDR3 DNA reads TGTGCCAGCAGTTCCCTTGCGGGAGCGGGGAACGAGCAGTACTTC.

The chain has TRBV23-1 and TRBJ1-4; 8 positions match TRBD1. TRBV23-1 belongs to the ORF category, with a function that is uncertain. The CDR3 totals 15 residues. J lost 6 bases, V lost 8 bases, and 11 bases had no gene match. CDR3 nucleotide sequence: TGCGCCAGCCCCCGGGGCAGGGGGCATGATGAAAAACTGTTTTTT. Amino acid sequence: CASPRGRGHDEKLFF.

V and J are TRBV7-2 and TRBJ2-7; 12 bases map to TRBD2. This CDR3 has 15 amino acids. With 5 bases clipped from V and 4 bases from J, the junction kept 6 bases outside the gene matches. CDR1 SGHTA and CDR2 FQGNSA come from the germline V gene. CDR3 sequence: CASSLGTSGYYEQYF. In DNA form, the CDR3 reads TGTGCCAGCAGCCTCGGGACTAGCGGGTATTACGAGCAGTACTTC. The full variable domain, rest sourced from reference TRBV7-2 and TRBJ2-7, is GAGVSQSPSNKVTEKGKDVELRCDPISGHTALYWYRQSLGQGLEFLIYFQGNSAPDKSGLPSDRFSAERTGGSVSTLTIQRTQQEDSAVYLCASSLGTSGYYEQYFGPGTRLTVT.

The rearrangement joins TRBV2 to TRBJ1-2; weak D call: TRBD1 (5 bases). In germline, CDR1 is SNHLY, CDR2 FYNNEI. The CDR3 sequence is 13 residues long. Trimming cost V 7 bases and J 8 bases, with 17 bases left between them. DNA of the CDR3: TGTGCCAGCATTATTGGAGGGGCGCGCGGCTACACCTTC. Translated: CASIIGGARGYTF.

This chain links TRBV13 with TRBJ2-7; the D gene is possibly TRBD1 (5 bases). Trimming stripped 5 bases from V and 6 bases from J, with 11 bases between. CDR3 length equals 12 residues. From germline, CDR1 is PRHDT and CDR2 FYEKMQ (reference sequence). As DNA, the CDR3 is TGTGCCAGCAGCGGCGGACAAGGCGAGCAGTACTTC. Translation gives CASSGGQGEQYF.

This clone showed up just a few times. The gene calls are TRBV6-6 and TRBJ2-1, with 11 bases fitting TRBD2. Germline V CDR1 and CDR2: MNHNY, SVGAGI (reference sequence). The junction had 13 bases not matched to a gene; V was cut back by 5 bases and J by 7 bases. The CDR3 consists of 17 residues. This CDR3 is CASSRRASGGPYNEQFF. The CDR3 nucleotides are TGTGCCAGCAGTCGCCGGGCTAGCGGGGGGCCTTATAATGAGCAGTTCTTC.

This clone occurred a few times. This chain uses TRBV7-9 with TRBJ2-5; TRBD2 matches 8 bases. The V gene's germline CDR1 is SEHNR and CDR2 FQNEAQ (reference sequence). CDR3 size: 16 residues. With 3 bases clipped from V and 4 bases from J, the junction kept 10 bases outside the gene matches. CDR3 protein: CASSFYGTRGPETQYF. CDR3 bases: TGTGCCAGCAGCTTCTACGGGACTAGAGGGCCAGAGACCCAGTACTTC.

The chain uses TRBV9 and TRBJ1-2; D uncertain. V was shortened by 0 bases and J by 8 bases, with 20 bases between the two germline ends. The germline V gene encodes CDR1 SGDLS and CDR2 YYNGEE. CDR3 length equals 16 residues. The chain's CDR3 is CASSVGKAYREGGYTF. CDR3 DNA sequence: TGTGCCAGCAGCGTAGGTAAGGCCTATCGTGAGGGAGGCTACACCTTC.

The V and J genes are TRBV7-8 and TRBJ1-2; TRBD1 is a possible D gene (6 bases). V was clipped by 10 bases and J by 3 bases, with 15 bases between them. The CDR3 sequence is 13 residues long. The germline V gene has CDR1 SGHVS and CDR2 FQNEAQ. The CDR3 here is CATAGPGDYGYTF. Written as DNA, the CDR3 is TGTGCCACTGCCGGGCCAGGGGACTATGGCTACACCTTC.

This clone was observed a handful of times. The V and J genes are TRBV28 and TRBJ2-3; TRBD2 matches at 9 bases. This CDR3 contains 16 residues. After removal of 3 bases from V and 6 bases from J, the junction contained 10 bases not matched to a gene. Germline assignment: CDR1 MDHEN and CDR2 SYDVKM. CDR3 region: CASSFLRGREGDTQYF. Here the CDR3 DNA reads TGTGCCAGCAGTTTTCTAAGGGGGCGGGAGGGCGATACGCAGTATTTT.

The chain links TRBV25-1 to TRBJ1-2; D is unclear. The germline gives CDR1 MGHDK, CDR2 SYGVNS. Trimming cost V 1 base and J 7 bases, with 13 bases left between them. The CDR3 has 14 residues. CDR3 bases: TGTGCCAGCAGTGAATCTACTCAATCCCTTGGCTACACCTTC. This gives the protein CASSESTQSLGYTF.

This clone occurred a few times. CDR3 sequence reads: CASSLGQGLNTEAFF. CDR3 DNA sequence: TGTGCCAGCAGTTTAGGACAGGGGTTGAACACTGAAGCTTTCTTT. V is TRBV27 and J is TRBJ1-1; 9 bases fit TRBD1. The germline V gene encodes CDR1 MNHEY and CDR2 SMNVEV (reference sequence). V trimming: 2 bases; J trimming: 0 bases; junction bases outside the gene matches: 1. CDR3 length: 15 amino acids.

The chain links TRBV11-2 to TRBJ2-1; 9 bases match TRBD1. Germline CDR1 is SGHAT and CDR2 is FQNNGV. Trimming took 0 bases from V and 2 from J; bases not matched to a gene: 2. The CDR3 loop spans 16 amino acids. The CDR3 reads CASSLERQGAYNEQFF. CDR3 bases: TGTGCCAGCAGCTTAGAGAGACAGGGGGCCTACAATGAGCAGTTCTTC.

V usage is TRBV30 and J usage is TRBJ2-2; TRBD1 might be the D (6 bases). Germline assignment: CDR1 GTSNPN and CDR2 SVGIG (reference sequence). This CDR3 has 13 residues. V lost 4 bases to trimming and J lost 6 bases, with 12 bases between them. The CDR3 coding sequence is TGTGCCTGGAAGGCAGGGGATTCCGGGGAGCTGTTTTTT. As protein: CAWKAGDSGELFF. The full variable domain, rest sourced from reference TRBV30 and TRBJ2-2, is SQTIHQWPATLVQPVGSPLSLECTVEGTSNPNLYWYRQAAGRGLQLLFYSVGIGQISSEVPQNLSASRPQDRQFILSSKKLLLSDSGFYLCAWKAGDSGELFFGEGSRLTVL.

The rearrangement links TRBV19 to TRBJ1-3, with D perhaps matching TRBD1 (5 bases). Looked up from germline, CDR1 is LNHDA and CDR2 is SQIVND (reference sequence). V lost 5 bases and J 9 bases, leaving 17 bases between the germline ends. CDR3 length: 14 amino acids. The CDR3 sequence is CASSGGSAQGTIYF. CDR3 sequence (DNA): TGTGCCAGTAGTGGGGGGTCCGCTCAAGGCACCATATATTTT.

The chain joins TRBV11-2 to TRBJ2-1; 9 nucleotides match TRBD2. CDR1 SGHAT and CDR2 FQNNGV come from the germline V gene. CDR3 length equals 19 residues. V shed 2 bases and J 0 bases; nucleotides not matched to a gene: 11. CDR3 amino acids: CASSLLGLAGMYSYNEQFF. CDR3 bases: TGTGCCAGCAGCTTACTTGGTCTAGCGGGGATGTACTCCTACAATGAGCAGTTCTTC.

This clone was seen only once. Here the CDR3 reads CASSAGLAGSTDTQYF. The CDR3 nucleotides are TGCGCCAGCAGCGCCGGACTAGCGGGGAGCACAGATACGCAGTATTTT. The chain has TRBV5-1 and TRBJ2-3; 12 nucleotides match TRBD2. Trimming removed 4 bases from V and 0 bases from J; junction bases left unmatched: 3. CDR1 is SGHRS and CDR2 is YFSETQ in the germline V gene. This CDR3 contains 16 residues.

V is TRBV3-1 (or the pseudogene TRBV3-2) and J is TRBJ2-2, with 8 bases matching TRBD2. Germline assignment: CDR1 LGHDT and CDR2 YNNKEL (reference sequence). V shed 4 bases and J 5 bases; nucleotides not matched to a gene: 9. The CDR3 contains 16 residues. CDR3 nucleotides: TGTGCCAGCAGCCGGCGACCGGGACTAGAAACCGGGGAGCTGTTTTTT. Protein product: CASSRRPGLETGELFF.

The J gene is TRBJ1-4, the V gene TRBV5-1; D perhaps matches TRBD1 (6 bases). This CDR3 comprises 15 residues. Germline CDR1 reads SGHRS; CDR2 reads YFSETQ. Trimming stripped 2 bases from V and 3 bases from J, with 11 bases between. The CDR3 DNA sequence: TGCGCCAGCAGCTTACAGGGCCAAGCTAATGAAAAACTGTTTTTT. Translation gives CASSLQGQANEKLFF.

The V and J genes are TRBV15 and TRBJ2-1, with D possibly matching TRBD1 (6 bases). Trimming shortened V by 5 bases and J by 0 bases, and 14 bases separated the two germline ends. CDR3 length: 16 amino acids. CDR1 and CDR2 (germline): LNHNV, YYDKDF (reference sequence). The CDR3 reads CATSGQGRSSYNEQFF. The CDR3 DNA reads as TGTGCCACCAGCGGGCAGGGGCGGAGCTCCTACAATGAGCAGTTCTTC.

As concerns this clone: This specimen includes other DNA sequences encoding the same CDR3. This chain links TRBV3-1 (or the pseudogene TRBV3-2) with TRBJ1-3; no reliable D call. Germline V CDR1 and CDR2: LGHDT, YNNKEL (reference sequence). The ends were cut back, 3 bases at V and 0 bases at J, with 6 bases in the middle. CDR3 length: 14 residues. The CDR3 nucleotides read TGTGCCAGCAGCCATCGCGGCTCTGGAAACACCATATATTTT. Protein sequence: CASSHRGSGNTIYF.